The 11 T cell receptor beta chains below were found in one sample sequenced in a study of regulatory T cells in long-lasting Graves disease. Time point meaning: newly diagnosed GD, antithyroid drugs for less than 3 months. Preparation of the TCR library used RNA extracted from PBMCs. Building of the TCR beta libraries involved iRepertoire HTBI primers and Arm-PCR of CDR3 regions. TCRdb ran MiXCR on the multiplex PCR reads and lists one entry per CDR3 protein. The sample yields roughly 320,000 distinct CDR3 sequences, 16% seen once. This sample was also put to use in a study of T cells in Graves' hyperthyroidism and ophthalmopathy.

The sample here was peripheral blood mononuclear cells (PBMCs), taken at new diagnosis, from a patient treated with antithyroid drugs. The receptors were gathered from a middle-aged man with Graves disease.

This clonotype occurred a few times. This chain links TRBV5-6 with TRBJ2-5; D ambiguous. The germline gives CDR1 SGHDT, CDR2 YYEEEE. CDR3 length equals 15 residues. Trimming shortened V by 2 bases and J by 4 bases, and 15 bases separated the two germline ends. CDR3 DNA: TGTGCCAGCAGCTTCAAACCGCAGATCGGAGAGACCCAGTACTTC. It is translated as CASSFKPQIGETQYF.

Worth noting for this clonotype: Being one base from a much bigger clone, this may be a read error. This chain joins TRBV20-1 and TRBJ1-5; D unclear. The germline V gene has CDR1 DFQATT and CDR2 SNEGSKA (reference sequence). The CDR3 sequence is 12 residues long. The CDR3 DNA follows: TGCAGTGCTACCCCCGGGTTTGAGCCCCCGCATTTT. Amino acids: CSATPGFEPPHF.

The V and J genes are TRBV6-1 and TRBJ2-2; the match to TRBD2 covers 8 bases. This CDR3 region has 17 residues. Germline CDR1 reads MNHNS; CDR2 reads SASEGT. V gave up 5 bases and J gave up 0 bases; unmatched junction bases: 8. The DNA of the CDR3 is TGTGCCAGCAGTCGTCCTTCCGGGGGGGCGAACACCGGGGAGCTGTTTTTT. This gives the protein CASSRPSGGANTGELFF.

This clonotype showed up many times. This chain uses TRBV12-3 or TRBV12-4 with TRBJ1-6, with D perhaps TRBD1 (5 bases). Trimming took off 5 bases at V and 7 bases at J, with 12 bases between the two ends. The length of the CDR3 is 14 residues. This CDR3 is CASSQGLMNSPLHF. For the CDR3, the DNA is TGTGCCAGCAGTCAGGGACTTATGAATTCACCCCTCCACTTT.

This clonotype was detected many times. V usage is TRBV20-1 and J usage is TRBJ1-6; D remains ambiguous. V lost 2 bases and J 1 base, leaving 9 bases between the germline ends. The germline V gene encodes CDR1 DFQATT and CDR2 SNEGSKA (reference sequence). The CDR3 spans 15 residues. For the CDR3, the DNA is TGCAGTGCTAGATTGATGGGGTCCTATAATTCACCCCTCCACTTT. Amino acids: CSARLMGSYNSPLHF.

Worth noting for this clonotype: Only one base separates this from a far larger clonotype, so it likely reflects a read error. The chain couples TRBV11-2 to TRBJ2-1; possibly TRBD2 for D (7 bases). The end of the DNA fits TRBJ2-5 better, so the J call may be wrong. CDR1 and CDR2 (germline): SGHAT, FQNNGV. This CDR3 spans 16 amino acids. CDR3 residues: CASRLVAGASQETQYF. CDR3 in DNA: TGTGCCAGCAGGTTAGTGGCGGGGGCTTCCCAAGAGACCCAGTACTTC.

On this clonotype: A much larger clone lies a single base off, so this may be a read error. The genes are TRBV28 and TRBJ1-4, with a possible D match to TRBD1 (5 bases). From germline, CDR1 is MDHEN and CDR2 SYDVKM. The CDR3 totals 15 residues. In nucleotides, the CDR3 is TGTGCCGGCAGTTTACCCACAGGAGAGTTAGAAAAACTGTTTTTT. This codes for CAGSLPTGELEKLFF.

This clonotype was picked up many times. The J gene is TRBJ1-5, the V gene TRBV12-3 or TRBV12-4; D gene uncertain. The CDR3 length is 13 residues. Trimming removed 4 bases from V and 1 base from J, with 5 bases in between. CDR3 DNA sequence: TGTGCCAGCAGTTCCGAAAGCAATCAGCCCCAGCATTTT. The encoded protein is CASSSESNQPQHF.

This clonotype was detected only a few times. V and J are TRBV5-1 and TRBJ1-1; no definite D call. V was clipped by 0 bases and J by 0 bases, with 12 bases between them. Germline V gene sequence: CDR1 SGHRS, CDR2 YFSETQ. This CDR3 region has 16 residues. The CDR3 sequence is CASSLVFPTMNTEAFF. The DNA of the CDR3 is TGCGCCAGCAGCTTGGTCTTTCCCACCATGAACACTGAAGCTTTCTTT.

This clonotype was detected ten times or more. The chain recombines TRBV3-1 with TRBJ2-3; TRBD1 matches 10 bases. The trim removed 5 bases at V and 4 bases at J, leaving 6 bases unmatched. CDR3 length: 15 amino acids. Germline CDR1 LGHDT, CDR2 YNNKEL (reference sequence). The CDR3, as DNA: TGTGCCAGCAGCAGACAGGGGGCGTTTGCAGATACGCAGTATTTT. It yields the protein CASSRQGAFADTQYF.

This clonotype was detected ten times or more. The chain joins TRBV6-2 or TRBV6-3 to TRBJ2-7; no definite D call. Germline V lookup: CDR1 MNHEY, CDR2 SVGEGT. V lost 4 bases and J lost 2, with 9 bases in between. The CDR3 spans 13 residues. CDR3 sequence reads: CASSSTRAYEQYF. CDR3 sequence (DNA): TGTGCCAGCAGTTCCACCCGGGCCTACGAGCAGTACTTC.